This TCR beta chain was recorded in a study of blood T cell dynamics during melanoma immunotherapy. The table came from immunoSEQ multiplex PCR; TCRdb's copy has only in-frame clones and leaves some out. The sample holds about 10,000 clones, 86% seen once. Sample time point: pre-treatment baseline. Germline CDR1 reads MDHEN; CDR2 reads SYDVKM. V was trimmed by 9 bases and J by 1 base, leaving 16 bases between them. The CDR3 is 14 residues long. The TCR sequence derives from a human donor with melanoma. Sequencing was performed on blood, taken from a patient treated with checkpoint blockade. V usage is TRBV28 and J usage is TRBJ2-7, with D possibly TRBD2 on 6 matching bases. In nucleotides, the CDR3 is TGTGCCAGTCATCAATCGGGAGATTCCTACGAGCAGTACTTC. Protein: CASHQSGDSYEQYF.